This entry is about one TCR beta chain. The target of this receptor is not known. No much larger clone is present one base from it, and per-base qualities are unavailable. These data are taken from a study of somatic mutations in cytotoxic T cells in rheumatoid arthritis (dated by TCRdb to 2016 to 2017). Regarding the research as a whole: Right after diagnosis and prior to the start of any treatment, under 35 ml EDTA of peripheral blood was drawn from patients. Some V beta antibody-stained T-cell populations were flow-sorted on a FACSAria II or Sony SH800 at nearly 100% purity, and sorted V beta1+ cells also underwent TCRB sequencing. To characterize clonality, the study used TCRB deep sequencing while asking whether somatic mutations are carried by expanded CD8+ T-cell clones in newly diagnosed, untreated rheumatoid arthritis. TCRB deep sequencing was performed for 65 rheumatoid arthritis patients and more than 15 healthy controls. Median age was essentially the same in the patient group and the control group. Points the paper makes about the study in general: CD8+ T-cell clonality did not differ significantly between rheumatoid arthritis patients and age-matched healthy controls. The slight TRBV07 underrepresentation in patients was not adjusted for multiple comparisons. Viral specificity could not be ruled out by absence from virus-specific databases, and the antigen targets of the expanded CD8+ clones remained unknown. CD8+ clonality increased with age in patients (Spearman r ~ 0.49) but not in healthy controls. Several identical CD8+ TCRB sequences were found in both blood and synovial fluid, and in about an eighth of the roughly 60 patients the largest CD8+ clone exceeded 20% of CD8+ cells.

Genomic DNA underwent TCRB CDR3 sequencing using the immunoSEQ assay. Per the authors' processing: Patient CD8+ clones larger than 1% were compared against published virus-specific TCRB sequences, and only a few matched. Only productive TCRB rearrangements were included in the analyses. Clonality was expressed as a Shannon entropy-based productive clonality index, with each clone defined by a unique TCRB CDR3 sequence. To calculate repertoire overlap between two samples, the template counts of each clone were considered relative to each sample's total templates. V-gene usage measured by flow cytometry correlated with TCRB sequencing V-gene usage, with a Spearman r of 0.6 to 0.65. TCRdb provides this immuneACCESS table in a form limited to in-frame rearrangements. Some clones are lacking; in checked studies, under half of them reflect an unresolved V gene, and why the rest are absent is not known. V, J and clone size derive from that table, while D and trimming were established from the DNA sequence. The sample includes roughly 17,000 clones, with approximately 84% observed a single time. The ten largest make up roughly 9.4% of the sample.

Positive magnetic bead selection on an AutoMACS was used to isolate CD4+ and CD8+ cells, with flow cytometry used to check purity. Clonal expansions were first screened by flow cytometry with a TCR V beta antibody panel, then characterized by TCRB deep sequencing of sorted CD8+ fractions. Ficoll-Paque PLUS density gradient separation was used to isolate peripheral blood mononuclear cells. DNA from CD4-enriched, CD8-enriched or PBMC samples was extracted using Nucleospin Tissue or Tissue XS kits and then quantified on a Qubit 2.0 fluorometer. The CDR3 sequence holds 13 residues, the cysteine and phenylalanine included. Solely the CDR3 DNA is kept, with 39 bases framed from the first base. Looking up the germline V gene (reference sequence) yields CDR1 LNHNV and CDR2 YYDKDF. V is reduced by 4 bases and J by 1 base, leaving a spacing of 7 bases between them.

Sequencing was carried out using CD8+ T cells sorted from blood. The chain is made from TRBV15 and TRBJ2-5; the D gene lacks a confident call. This TCR was recovered from an adult with rheumatoid arthritis. The DNA sequence is TGTGCCACCAGCATTCACATCCAAGAGACCCAGTACTTC. Its protein is CATSIHIQETQYF.